These 26 T cell receptor beta chains came from one sample sequenced in a study of blood T cell repertoires in COVID-19 (TCRdb year 2020). The library was produced with the immunoSEQ multiplex PCR assay. TCRdb carries this immuneACCESS record with in-frame sequences only. Its versions omit some clonotypes, under half of them owing to an unresolved V gene in the studies checked, with the rest unexplained. This sample is represented by about 250,000 clones; roughly 77% of them were singletons. Together, the top ten hold 3.3% of the sample. Sequenced material: peripheral blood. These TCRs come from an elderly woman with acute or convalescent COVID-19.

The J gene is TRBJ2-7, the V gene TRBV6-1; 8 bases align to TRBD2. Germline-derived CDR1 and CDR2 are MNHNS and SASEGT. This CDR3 has 18 amino acids. With V trimmed by 0 bases and J by 5 bases, 15 bases remained unmatched. CDR3 nucleotides: TGTGCCAGCAGTGAAGCGTATTCCGGGACTAGGGGGAGGAACGAGCAGTACTTC. Protein product: CASSEAYSGTRGRNEQYF.

The chain has TRBV12-5 and TRBJ1-2; D ambiguous. Germline CDR1 and CDR2: LGHNT and FRNRAP. V shed 4 bases and J shed 7 bases, with 10 bases lying between them. The CDR3 sequence is 12 residues long. The CDR3 here is CASGSGSGGYTF. Written as DNA, the CDR3 is TGTGCTAGTGGTTCGGGCAGCGGTGGCTACACCTTC.

The chain recombines TRBV6-2 or TRBV6-3 with TRBJ2-5; 14 bases are a match to TRBD2. Looked up from germline, CDR1 is MNHEY and CDR2 is SVGEGT. CDR3 length equals 18 residues. The trim removed 5 bases at V and 5 bases at J, leaving 13 bases unmatched. In nucleotides, the CDR3 is TGTGCCAGCAGTCCGTTCGGGACTAGCGGGGGCGAGGTGGAGACCCAGTACTTC. Encoded protein: CASSPFGTSGGEVETQYF.

This chain joins TRBV28 and TRBJ2-7, with 8 nucleotides matching TRBD1. This CDR3 has 15 amino acids. V was pared by 5 bases and J by 1 base, with 7 bases of the junction left unmatched. Germline-derived CDR1 and CDR2 are MDHEN and SYDVKM. CDR3 loop: CASSVPGQGSYEQYF. The CDR3 region has the DNA TGTGCCAGCAGTGTCCCCGGACAGGGATCCTACGAGCAGTACTTC.

The V and J genes are TRBV15 and TRBJ1-1, with 8 bases fitting TRBD1. The CDR3 consists of 14 residues. V was pared by 5 bases and J by 6 bases, with 8 bases of the junction left unmatched. Germline V lookup: CDR1 LNHNV, CDR2 YYDKDF (reference sequence). The CDR3 here is CATSARGQVAEAFF. CDR3 sequence (DNA): TGTGCCACCAGCGCCCGGGGACAGGTGGCTGAAGCTTTCTTT. Using reference TRBV15 and TRBJ1-1 for the parts outside the CDR3, the full variable domain is DAMVIQNPRYQVTQFGKPVTLSCSQTLNHNVMYWYQQKSSQAPKLLFHYYDKDFNNEADTPDNFQSRRPNTSFCFLDIRSPGLGDTAMYLCATSARGQVAEAFFGQGTRLTVV.

The J gene is TRBJ2-7, the V gene TRBV6-1; TRBD2 matches at 7 bases. CDR3 size: 16 residues. Losses at the gene ends were 3 bases for V and 7 bases for J; bases not matched to a gene: 15. Germline V gives CDR1 MNHNS, CDR2 SASEGT. The CDR3 here is CASSDWGAGEAGEQYF. The CDR3 bases are TGTGCCAGCAGTGATTGGGGTGCGGGAGAAGCGGGGGAGCAGTACTTC.

The chain links TRBV18 to TRBJ1-1, with 8 bases matching TRBD1. Trimming took 5 bases from V and 0 from J; bases not matched to a gene: 8. This CDR3 region has 16 residues. CDR1 and CDR2 from the germline V gene are KGHSH and LQKENI. The CDR3 region is CASSSTGQGMNTEAFF. The CDR3 DNA follows: TGTGCCAGCTCATCTACTGGACAGGGAATGAACACTGAAGCTTTCTTT.

There are a few counts of this clone. V is TRBV28 and J is TRBJ2-1; 9 bases match TRBD1. The CDR3 length is 15 residues. Germline CDR1 and CDR2: MDHEN and SYDVKM. V shed 3 bases, J shed 5 bases, and the junction held 5 bases outside the gene matches. As DNA, the CDR3 is TGTGCCAGCAGTTTCCCGGGACAGGGAAACAATGAGCAGTTCTTC. It codes for CASSFPGQGNNEQFF.

The V call is TRBV4-1, the J call TRBJ2-2, with D perhaps matching TRBD2 (6 bases). The CDR3 totals 17 residues. V was cut by 7 bases and J by 5 bases, with 23 bases left in between. Germline assignment: CDR1 MGHRA and CDR2 YSYEKL. The CDR3 protein is CASTFKAAGIRTGELFF. Written as DNA, the CDR3 is TGCGCCAGCACCTTTAAGGCGGCGGGGATAAGAACCGGGGAGCTGTTTTTT.

The chain combines TRBV19 with TRBJ2-7; TRBD1 matches 8 bases. Trimming at V came to 4 bases and at J to 2 bases, leaving 4 bases not matched to a gene. Germline V gene sequence: CDR1 LNHDA, CDR2 SQIVND (reference sequence). The CDR3 loop spans 14 amino acids. This chain's CDR3 is CASSSQGAPYEQYF. The CDR3 coding sequence is TGTGCCAGTAGTAGCCAGGGGGCTCCCTACGAGCAGTACTTC.

This clone was observed once. V and J are TRBV5-1 and TRBJ1-1; perhaps TRBD1 as D (6 bases). The V gene lost 4 bases and the J gene lost 0 bases, with 10 bases spanning the gap. CDR1 SGHRS and CDR2 YFSETQ come from the germline V gene. The CDR3 contains 14 residues. This CDR3 is CASSTGTLNTEAFF. CDR3 nucleotides: TGCGCCAGCAGCACCGGGACATTGAACACTGAAGCTTTCTTT.

This chain links TRBV7-3 with TRBJ1-6; D is unclear. This CDR3 spans 12 amino acids. Per the germline V gene, CDR1 is SGHTA and CDR2 is FQGTGA. With 5 bases removed from V and 6 bases from J, the gap between germline ends came to 5 bases. The chain's CDR3 is CASSEANSPLHF. The CDR3 coding sequence is TGTGCCAGCAGCGAGGCTAATTCACCCCTCCACTTT. Based on the CDR3 plus reference TRBV7-3 and TRBJ1-6, the full variable domain is GAGVSQTPSNKVTEKGKYVELRCDPISGHTALYWYRQSLGQGPEFLIYFQGTGAADDSGLPNDRFFAVRPEGSVSTLKIQRTERGDSAVYLCASSEANSPLHFGNGTRLTVT.

The chain recombines TRBV11-2 with TRBJ1-2; 8 bases agree with TRBD1. Germline CDR1 SGHAT, CDR2 FQNNGV. The CDR3 consists of 13 residues. V was pared by 5 bases and J by 3 bases, with 2 bases of the junction left unmatched. For the CDR3, the DNA is TGTGCCAGCAGCCTACAGGGGGACTATGGCTACACCTTC. Translating it yields CASSLQGDYGYTF.

The V gene is TRBV9, the J gene TRBJ2-3, with D tentatively TRBD1 (5 bases). This CDR3 region has 12 residues. The V gene's germline CDR1 is SGDLS and CDR2 YYNGEE. Trimming stripped 2 bases from V and 8 bases from J, with 9 bases between. As DNA, the CDR3 is TGTGCCAGCAGCGTCCAGGGTGGTACGCAGTATTTT. Its translation: CASSVQGGTQYF.

This chain links TRBV2 with TRBJ2-2; 8 bases align to TRBD2. V trimming: 6 bases; J trimming: 3 bases; junction bases outside the gene matches: 9. Germline V gene data show CDR1 as SNHLY and CDR2 as FYNNEI. This CDR3 contains 16 residues. This CDR3 is CASRDPGLGHTGELFF. The CDR3 coding sequence is TGTGCCAGCAGGGATCCGGGACTAGGGCACACCGGGGAGCTGTTTTTT.

This clone was counted many times. The genes are TRBV6-5 and TRBJ1-6; 7 positions agree with TRBD1. CDR3 length equals 14 residues. The junction had 7 bases not matched to a gene; V was cut back by 5 bases and J by 9 bases. Germline values: CDR1 MNHEY, CDR2 SVGAGI. The CDR3 DNA is TGTGCCAGCAGTATTCAGACAGGGATTTCACCCCTCCACTTT. This gives the protein CASSIQTGISPLHF.

The V and J genes are TRBV10-2 and TRBJ1-5; D ambiguous. The CDR3 has 13 residues. CDR1 and CDR2 (germline): WSHSY, SAAADI. Trimming removed 1 base at V and 3 bases at J, with 4 bases between. The CDR3 sequence is CASSEFFNQPQHF. CDR3 coding DNA: TGCGCCAGCAGTGAGTTCTTCAATCAGCCCCAGCATTTT.

V gene TRBV7-2 combines with J gene TRBJ2-3; the D gene is possibly TRBD2 (6 bases). Germline V gene data show CDR1 as SGHTA and CDR2 as FQGNSA. This CDR3 spans 15 amino acids. V lost 1 base and J lost 8, with 16 bases in between. The CDR3 region has the DNA TGTGCCAGCAGCTTAGACCCCCCCCCAGCGGGTACGCAGTATTTT. This codes for CASSLDPPPAGTQYF.

This clone was detected a few times. The rearrangement joins TRBV4-2 to TRBJ1-1; TRBD1 matches 7 bases. V dropped 3 bases and J dropped 5; count of bases not matched to a gene: 6. Germline V gene lookup returns CDR1 LGHNA and CDR2 YNFKEQ. This CDR3 spans 14 amino acids. The DNA of the CDR3 is TGTGCCAGCAGCCACAGACAGGGAGATACTGAAGCTTTCTTT. Translated, it gives CASSHRQGDTEAFF.

The chain is built from TRBV7-6 and TRBJ1-6, with D uncertain. Germline V CDR1 and CDR2: SGHVS, FNYEAQ. The CDR3 is made up of 16 amino acids. V was pared by 4 bases and J by 1 base, with 11 bases between. CDR3: CASSSTGGSYNSPLHF. The CDR3 DNA reads as TGTGCCAGCAGCTCTACGGGAGGGTCCTATAATTCACCCCTCCACTTT.

This clone has just a few counts. The V gene is TRBV20-1, the J gene TRBJ1-4; tentatively, D is TRBD1 (5 bases). V shed 3 bases and J shed 7 bases, with 9 bases lying between them. Germline V CDR1 and CDR2: DFQATT, SNEGSKA (reference sequence). The CDR3 totals 12 residues. CDR3 sequence: CSASRGLEKLFF. The CDR3 nucleotides read TGCAGTGCTAGTAGGGGCCTTGAAAAACTGTTTTTT.

The genes are TRBV28 and TRBJ1-2; 9 bases are a match to TRBD1. The CDR3 is 14 amino acids. Germline loops: CDR1 MDHEN, CDR2 SYDVKM. J lost 6 bases, V lost 1 base, and 3 bases had no gene match. As DNA, the CDR3 is TGTGCCAGCAGTTTATTACGGGACAGGGATGGCTACACCTTC. Protein: CASSLLRDRDGYTF.

The J gene is TRBJ2-1, the V gene TRBV5-1; D is possibly TRBD1 (6 bases). Per the germline V gene, CDR1 is SGHRS and CDR2 is YFSETQ. This CDR3 comprises 14 residues. The V and J ends lost 0 bases and 5 bases respectively, with 9 bases between them. The CDR3 DNA sequence: TGCGCCAGCAGCTTGGGGGACACAAACAATGAGCAGTTCTTC. This translates into CASSLGDTNNEQFF.

The chain links TRBV5-1 to TRBJ1-1; D ambiguous. The CDR3 consists of 13 residues. V lost 0 bases to trimming and J lost 7 bases, with 10 bases between them. Germline V gene sequence: CDR1 SGHRS, CDR2 YFSETQ. CDR3 DNA sequence: TGCGCCAGCAGCTTGGCCGAGGGTAGTGAAGCTTTCTTT. Its translation: CASSLAEGSEAFF.

This clone was picked up a small number of times. The rearrangement uses TRBV4-1 and TRBJ1-5; 7 nucleotides match TRBD1. Germline V gives CDR1 MGHRA, CDR2 YSYEKL. With V trimmed by 0 bases and J by 3 bases, 2 bases remained unmatched. This CDR3 region has 15 residues. CDR3 sequence (DNA): TGCGCCAGCAGCCAAGATGGACAGGTCAATCAGCCCCAGCATTTT. It specifies CASSQDGQVNQPQHF.

DNA of the CDR3: TGTGCCAGCAGCTTAAGACGGACTAGCGGCTATTACAATGAGCAGTTCTTC. Its translation is CASSLRRTSGYYNEQFF. This chain joins TRBV7-3 and TRBJ2-1; TRBD2 matches at 10 bases. V was pared by 1 base and J by 4 bases, with 7 bases of the junction left unmatched. Germline V gene lookup returns CDR1 SGHTA and CDR2 FQGTGA. CDR3 length equals 17 residues.